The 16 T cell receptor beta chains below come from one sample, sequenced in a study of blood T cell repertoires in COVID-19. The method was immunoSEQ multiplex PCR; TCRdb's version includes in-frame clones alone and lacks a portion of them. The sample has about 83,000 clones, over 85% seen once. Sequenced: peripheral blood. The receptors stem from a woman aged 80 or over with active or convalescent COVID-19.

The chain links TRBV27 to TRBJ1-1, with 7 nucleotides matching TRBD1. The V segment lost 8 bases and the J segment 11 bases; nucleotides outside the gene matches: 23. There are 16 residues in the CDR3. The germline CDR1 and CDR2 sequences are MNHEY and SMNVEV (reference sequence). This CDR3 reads CASGREQGIGVVGAFF. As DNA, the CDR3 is TGTGCCAGCGGCCGGGAACAGGGGATTGGGGTTGTTGGGGCTTTCTTT.

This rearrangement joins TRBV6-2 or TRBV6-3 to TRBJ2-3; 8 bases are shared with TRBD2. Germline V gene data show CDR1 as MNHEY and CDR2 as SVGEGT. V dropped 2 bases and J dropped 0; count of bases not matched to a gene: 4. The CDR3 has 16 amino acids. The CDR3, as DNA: TGTGCCAGCAGTTACGCCCAGCGGGGGAGCACAGATACGCAGTATTTT. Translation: CASSYAQRGSTDTQYF.

The CDR3 is CASRDKGHGEQYF. The CDR3 DNA is TGTGCCAGCAGGGACAAGGGGCACGGCGAGCAGTACTTC. The V call is TRBV6-4, the J call TRBJ2-7; possibly TRBD1 for D (5 bases). Germline-derived CDR1 and CDR2 are MRHNA and SNTAGT. The V gene lost 6 bases and the J gene lost 6 bases, with 15 bases spanning the gap. The CDR3 is made up of 13 amino acids.

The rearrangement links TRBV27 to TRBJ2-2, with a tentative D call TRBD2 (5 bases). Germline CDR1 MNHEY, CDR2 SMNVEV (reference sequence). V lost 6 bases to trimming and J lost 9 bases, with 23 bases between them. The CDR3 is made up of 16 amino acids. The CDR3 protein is CASSGPRGYASRELFF. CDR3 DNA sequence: TGTGCCAGCAGCGGACCTCGGGGTTACGCATCGCGGGAGCTGTTTTTT.

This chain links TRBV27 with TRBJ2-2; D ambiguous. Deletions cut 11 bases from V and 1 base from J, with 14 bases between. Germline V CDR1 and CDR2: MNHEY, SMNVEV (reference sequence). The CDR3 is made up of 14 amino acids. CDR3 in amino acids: CAGLGVQNTGELFF. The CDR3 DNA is TGTGCCGGCCTCGGAGTCCAGAACACCGGGGAGCTGTTTTTT.

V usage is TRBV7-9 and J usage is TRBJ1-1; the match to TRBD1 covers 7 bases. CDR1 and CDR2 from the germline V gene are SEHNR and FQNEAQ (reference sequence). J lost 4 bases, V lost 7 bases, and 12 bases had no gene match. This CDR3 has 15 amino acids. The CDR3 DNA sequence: TGTGCCAGCAAACCCCGACAGGGCGGAACCACTGAAGCTTTCTTT. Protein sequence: CASKPRQGGTTEAFF.

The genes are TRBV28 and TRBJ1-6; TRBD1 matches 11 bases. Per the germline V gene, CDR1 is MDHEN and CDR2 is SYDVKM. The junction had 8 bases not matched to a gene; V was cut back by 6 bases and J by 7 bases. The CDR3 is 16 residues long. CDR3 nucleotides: TGTGCCAGCAGCGGGACAGGGGGAGCGGTAAATTCACCCCTCCACTTT. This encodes CASSGTGGAVNSPLHF. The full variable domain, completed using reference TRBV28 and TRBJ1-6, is DVKVTQSSRYLVKRTGEKVFLECVQDMDHENMFWYRQDPGLGLRLIYFSYDVKMKEKGDIPEGYSVSREKKERFSLILESASTNQTSMYLCASSGTGGAVNSPLHFGNGTRLTVT.

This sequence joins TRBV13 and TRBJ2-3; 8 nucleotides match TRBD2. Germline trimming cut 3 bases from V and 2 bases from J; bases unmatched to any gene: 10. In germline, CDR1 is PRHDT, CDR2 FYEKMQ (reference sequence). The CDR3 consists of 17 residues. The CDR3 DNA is TGTGCCAGCAGCTTCCTCGCGGGGCGGGGGGACACAGATACGCAGTATTTT. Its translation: CASSFLAGRGDTDTQYF.

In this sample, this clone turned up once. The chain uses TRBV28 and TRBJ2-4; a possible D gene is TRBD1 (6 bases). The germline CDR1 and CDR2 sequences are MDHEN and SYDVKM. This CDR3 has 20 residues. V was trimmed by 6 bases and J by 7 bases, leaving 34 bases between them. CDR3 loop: CASSLQFRGTELVVRNIQYF. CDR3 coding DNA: TGTGCCAGCAGCCTCCAGTTTAGGGGGACGGAATTGGTGGTACGGAACATTCAGTACTTC.

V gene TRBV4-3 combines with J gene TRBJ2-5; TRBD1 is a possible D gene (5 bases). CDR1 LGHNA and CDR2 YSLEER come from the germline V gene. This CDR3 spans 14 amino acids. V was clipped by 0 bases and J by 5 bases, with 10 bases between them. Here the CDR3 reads CASSQDFPGETQYF. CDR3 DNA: TGCGCCAGCAGCCAAGACTTCCCAGGGGAGACCCAGTACTTC.

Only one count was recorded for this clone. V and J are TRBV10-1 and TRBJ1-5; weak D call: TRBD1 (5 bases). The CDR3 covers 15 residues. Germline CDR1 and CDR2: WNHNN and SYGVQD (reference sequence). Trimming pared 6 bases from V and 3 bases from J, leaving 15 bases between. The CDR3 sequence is CASRPPRVSNQPQHF. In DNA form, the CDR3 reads TGCGCCAGCAGGCCTCCCAGGGTGTCCAATCAGCCCCAGCATTTT.

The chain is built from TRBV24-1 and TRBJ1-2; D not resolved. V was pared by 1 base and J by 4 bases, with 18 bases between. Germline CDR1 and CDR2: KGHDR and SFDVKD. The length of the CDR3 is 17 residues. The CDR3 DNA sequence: TGTGCCACCAGTGATTTTAACCCGGACCGGGGAGGCTATGGCTACACCTTC. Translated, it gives CATSDFNPDRGGYGYTF.

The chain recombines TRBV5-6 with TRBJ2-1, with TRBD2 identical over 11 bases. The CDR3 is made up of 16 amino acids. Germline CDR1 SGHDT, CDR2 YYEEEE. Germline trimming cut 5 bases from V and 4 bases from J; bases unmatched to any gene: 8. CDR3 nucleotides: TGTGCCAGCAGTCAGACTAGCGGGGCGTTTTACAATGAGCAGTTCTTC. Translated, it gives CASSQTSGAFYNEQFF.

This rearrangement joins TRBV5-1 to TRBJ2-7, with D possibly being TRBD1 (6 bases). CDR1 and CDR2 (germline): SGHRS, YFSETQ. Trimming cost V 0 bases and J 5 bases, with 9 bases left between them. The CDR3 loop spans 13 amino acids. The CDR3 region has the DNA TGCGCCAGCAGCTTGGACAGGGACCACGAGCAGTACTTC. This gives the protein CASSLDRDHEQYF.

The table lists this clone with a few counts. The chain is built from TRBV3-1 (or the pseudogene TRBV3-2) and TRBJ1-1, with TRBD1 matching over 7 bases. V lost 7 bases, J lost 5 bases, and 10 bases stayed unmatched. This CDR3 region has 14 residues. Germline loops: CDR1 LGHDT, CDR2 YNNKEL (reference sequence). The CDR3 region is CASTPTGSGTEAFF. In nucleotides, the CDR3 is TGTGCCAGCACCCCGACAGGGTCGGGAACTGAAGCTTTCTTT.

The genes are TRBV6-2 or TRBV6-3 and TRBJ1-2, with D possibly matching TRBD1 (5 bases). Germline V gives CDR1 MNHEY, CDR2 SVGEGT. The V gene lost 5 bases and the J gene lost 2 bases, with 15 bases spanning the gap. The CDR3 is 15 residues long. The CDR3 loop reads CASSQPRGGNYGYTF. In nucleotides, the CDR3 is TGTGCCAGCAGTCAGCCTAGGGGAGGGAACTATGGCTACACCTTC.